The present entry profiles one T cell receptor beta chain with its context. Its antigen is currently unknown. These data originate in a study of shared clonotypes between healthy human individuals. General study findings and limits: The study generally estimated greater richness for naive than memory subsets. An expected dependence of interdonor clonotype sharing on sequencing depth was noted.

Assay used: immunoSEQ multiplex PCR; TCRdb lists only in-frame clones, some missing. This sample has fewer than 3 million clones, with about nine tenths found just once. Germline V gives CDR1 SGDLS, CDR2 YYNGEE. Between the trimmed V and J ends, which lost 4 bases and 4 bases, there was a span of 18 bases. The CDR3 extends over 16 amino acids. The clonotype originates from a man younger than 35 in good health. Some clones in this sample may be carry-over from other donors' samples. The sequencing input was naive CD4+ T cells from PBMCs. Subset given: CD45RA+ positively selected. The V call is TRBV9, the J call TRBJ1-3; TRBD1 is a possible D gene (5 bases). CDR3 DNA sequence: TGTGCCAGCAGCTTGCGAGGGGACGGGGTCGGAAACACCATATATTTT. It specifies CASSLRGDGVGNTIYF.